The clone carrying this T cell receptor beta chain was counted only a few times. The antigen is unknown. This record belongs to a study of identical twins. The study's findings and limits: There were fewer insertions in abundant cord blood beta clonotypes, but memory repertoires showed no such pattern. Out-of-frame alpha sequences common to twins exhibited an excess of low generation probability.

TCRdb called the 5' RACE reads again in MiXCR, with one record for every CDR3 protein. The sample contains 450,000 or so distinct CDR3 sequences, over 11% of which appear only once. Per germline, CDR1 MDHEN and CDR2 SYDVKM. The V gene lost 8 bases and the J gene lost 0 bases, with 10 bases spanning the gap. The CDR3 totals 13 residues. These data were also filed under a second study, of yellow fever vaccine responses in identical twins. That work contributes: Vaccine T cell responses of twins reportedly seemed partly convergent and partly personalized.

Sequencing was carried out using CD4+ T cells sorted from blood. V and J are TRBV28 and TRBJ1-1; TRBD1 is a possible D gene (6 bases). The TCR originated in a woman aged 18-30 years in good health. The CDR3 DNA sequence: TGTGCCAGCCACAGGGAACTGAACACTGAAGCTTTCTTT. Its protein is CASHRELNTEAFF.